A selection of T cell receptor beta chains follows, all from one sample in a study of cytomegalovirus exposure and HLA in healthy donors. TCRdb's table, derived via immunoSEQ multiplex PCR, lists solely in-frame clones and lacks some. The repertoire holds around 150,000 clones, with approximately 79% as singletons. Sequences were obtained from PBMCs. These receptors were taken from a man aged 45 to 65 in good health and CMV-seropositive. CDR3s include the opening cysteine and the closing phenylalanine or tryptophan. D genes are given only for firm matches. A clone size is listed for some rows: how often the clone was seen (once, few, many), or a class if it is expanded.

TGCGCCAGCAGCGCCGGGACAGGGAACACTGAAGCTTTCTTT CASSAGTGNTEAFF TRBJ1-1 TRBV5-1 . TRBD1
TGTGCCACCAGCAGAGATTACGGTCGGGAAGCCTCCTATAATTCACCCCTCCACTTT CATSRDYGREASYNSPLHF TRBJ1-6 TRBV15 . .
TGTGCCAGCAGCTTAAGCGCGGTGTACAATGAGCAGTTCTTC CASSLSAVYNEQFF TRBJ2-1 TRBV11-2 . .
TGTGCCAGCAGGGCCGGGACAGGGAGCAATCAGCCCCAGCATTTT CASRAGTGSNQPQHF TRBJ1-5 TRBV27 . TRBD1
TGTGCCAGCAGCTGGACTAGCGGCAATGAGCAGTTCTTC CASSWTSGNEQFF TRBJ2-1 TRBV7-2 . TRBD2
TGCAGCGTTGATGCAGGGGTGTATGGCTACACCTTC CSVDAGVYGYTF TRBJ1-2 TRBV29-1 once .
TGTGCCAGCAGCAGCGGGAGCGGGGGAGGTTTAGAGACCCAGTACTTC CASSSGSGGGLETQYF TRBJ2-5 TRBV9 once TRBD2
TGCGCCAGCAGCTTCGCGACAGGGATGAACACTGAAGCTTTCTTT CASSFATGMNTEAFF TRBJ1-1 TRBV5-1 few TRBD1
TGTGCCAGCAGCGGGGACTTATCCACCGGGGAGCTGTTTTTT CASSGDLSTGELFF TRBJ2-2 TRBV2 . .
TGCGCCAGCAGTGAGTCCAGTCTAGCGGACCCGGAGCAGTACTTC CASSESSLADPEQYF TRBJ2-5 TRBV10-1 . TRBD2
TGCGCCAGCAGTGCTACAAGGACAGGGTACACTGAAGCTTTCTTT CASSATRTGYTEAFF TRBJ1-1 TRBV10-1 . TRBD1
TGCGCCAGCAGCTTGGACGGGGTTGGCGGGAGCACAGATACGCAGTATTTT CASSLDGVGGSTDTQYF TRBJ2-3 TRBV5-1 . .
TGCGCCAGCAGCGGCGGACAGGGCAAGAGCTCCTACGAGCAGTACTTC CASSGGQGKSSYEQYF TRBJ2-7 TRBV5-1 few TRBD1